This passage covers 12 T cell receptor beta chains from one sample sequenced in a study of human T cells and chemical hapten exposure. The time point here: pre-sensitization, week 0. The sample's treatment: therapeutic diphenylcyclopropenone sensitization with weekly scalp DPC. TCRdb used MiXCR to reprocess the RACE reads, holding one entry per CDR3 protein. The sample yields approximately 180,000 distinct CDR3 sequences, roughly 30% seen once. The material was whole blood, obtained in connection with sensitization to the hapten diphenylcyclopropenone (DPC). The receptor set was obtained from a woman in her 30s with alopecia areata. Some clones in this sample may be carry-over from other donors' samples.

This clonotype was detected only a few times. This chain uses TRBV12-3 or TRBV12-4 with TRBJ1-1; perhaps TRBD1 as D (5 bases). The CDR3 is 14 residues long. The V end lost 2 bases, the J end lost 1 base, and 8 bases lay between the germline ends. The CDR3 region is CASSLFGGNTEAFF. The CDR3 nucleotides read TGTGCCAGCAGTTTATTCGGGGGGAACACTGAAGCTTTCTTT.

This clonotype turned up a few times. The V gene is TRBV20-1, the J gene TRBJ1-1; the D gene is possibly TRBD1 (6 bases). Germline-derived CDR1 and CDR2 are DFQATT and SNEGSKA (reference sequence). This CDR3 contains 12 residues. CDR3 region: CRVRTANTEAFF. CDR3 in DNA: TGCAGAGTAAGGACAGCGAACACTGAAGCTTTCTTT.

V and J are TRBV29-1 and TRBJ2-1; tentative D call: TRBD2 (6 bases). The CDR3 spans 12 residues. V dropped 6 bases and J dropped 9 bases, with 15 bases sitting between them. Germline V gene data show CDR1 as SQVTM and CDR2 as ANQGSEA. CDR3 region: CSVFTGVGEQFF. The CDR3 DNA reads TGCAGCGTGTTCACGGGGGTGGGTGAGCAGTTCTTC.

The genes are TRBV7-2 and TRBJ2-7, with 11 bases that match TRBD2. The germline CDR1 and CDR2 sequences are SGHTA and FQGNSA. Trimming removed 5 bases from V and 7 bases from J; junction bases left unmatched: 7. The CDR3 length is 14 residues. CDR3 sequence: CASSPPGLAGEQYF. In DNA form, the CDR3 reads TGTGCCAGCAGCCCCCCCGGACTAGCGGGTGAGCAGTACTTC.

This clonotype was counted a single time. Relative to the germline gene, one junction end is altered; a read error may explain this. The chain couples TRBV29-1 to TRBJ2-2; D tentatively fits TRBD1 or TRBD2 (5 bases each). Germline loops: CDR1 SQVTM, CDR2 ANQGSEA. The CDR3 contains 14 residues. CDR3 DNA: TGCAGCGCGAAAGCAGGGATCGACACCGGGGAGCTGTCTTTT. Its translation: CSAKAGIDTGELSF.

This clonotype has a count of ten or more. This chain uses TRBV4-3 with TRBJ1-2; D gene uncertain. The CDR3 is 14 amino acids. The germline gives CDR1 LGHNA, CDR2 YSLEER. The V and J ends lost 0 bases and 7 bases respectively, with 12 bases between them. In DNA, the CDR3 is TGCGCCAGCAGCCAAGACTCCGGGTTAGGTGGCTACACCTTC. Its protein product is CASSQDSGLGGYTF.

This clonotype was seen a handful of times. CDR3 bases: TGTGCCAGCAGCTTAGAGAGGGTGGGAAACATTCAGTACTTC. Its protein is CASSLERVGNIQYF. V is TRBV7-3 and J is TRBJ2-4; TRBD2 is a possible D gene (5 bases). The germline gives CDR1 SGHTA, CDR2 FQGTGA. This CDR3 is built from 14 residues. The V end lost 2 bases, the J end lost 6 bases, and 11 bases lay between the germline ends.

The CDR3 spells CASSLGGEKLFF. CDR3 nucleotide sequence: TGTGCCAGCAGCTTAGGGGGGGAAAAACTGTTTTTT. The gene calls are TRBV7-8 and TRBJ1-4, with D possibly TRBD1 on 5 matching bases. The CDR3 extends over 12 amino acids. Germline V lookup: CDR1 SGHVS, CDR2 FQNEAQ. Between the trimmed V and J ends, which lost 1 base and 8 bases, there was a span of 5 bases.

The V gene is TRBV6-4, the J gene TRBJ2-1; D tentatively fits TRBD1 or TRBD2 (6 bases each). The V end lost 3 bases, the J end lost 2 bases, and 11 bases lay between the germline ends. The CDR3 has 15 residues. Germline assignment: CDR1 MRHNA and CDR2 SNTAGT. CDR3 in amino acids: CASSDEGGPYNEQFF. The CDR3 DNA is TGTGCCAGCAGTGATGAGGGGGGCCCCTACAATGAGCAGTTCTTC.

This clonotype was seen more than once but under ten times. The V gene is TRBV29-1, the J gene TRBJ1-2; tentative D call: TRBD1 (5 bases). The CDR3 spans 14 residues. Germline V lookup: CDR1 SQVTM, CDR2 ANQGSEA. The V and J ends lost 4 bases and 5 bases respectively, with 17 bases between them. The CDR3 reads CSVGWGFPSYGYTF. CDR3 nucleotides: TGCAGCGTTGGTTGGGGGTTTCCCTCTTATGGCTACACCTTC.

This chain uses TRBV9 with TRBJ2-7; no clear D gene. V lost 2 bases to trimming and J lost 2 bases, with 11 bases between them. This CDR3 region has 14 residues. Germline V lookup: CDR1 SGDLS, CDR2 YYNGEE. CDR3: CASSVRADPYEQYF. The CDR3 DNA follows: TGTGCCAGCAGCGTTCGGGCAGACCCCTACGAGCAGTACTTC.

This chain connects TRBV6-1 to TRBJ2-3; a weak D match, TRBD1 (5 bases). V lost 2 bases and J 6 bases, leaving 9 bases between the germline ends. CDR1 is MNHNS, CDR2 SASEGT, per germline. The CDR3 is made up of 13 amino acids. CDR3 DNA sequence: TGTGCCAGCAGTGAAAGGGGATTGGATACGCAGTATTTT. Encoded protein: CASSERGLDTQYF.